This is a list of T cell receptor beta chains from one sample in a study of early T cells in non-severe SARS-CoV-2 infection. TCRdb ran MiXCR on the 5' RACE reads and lists one entry per CDR3 protein. The table records approximately 35,000 distinct CDR3 sequences, about 7% of them present only once. The specimen was whole blood. The source of these receptors is an adult who was a healthcare worker with PCR-confirmed SARS-CoV-2 infection or an uninfected control (not recorded which). Both conserved end residues are part of each CDR3. D genes are given only for firm matches. Some rows have no size entry. The others give once, few or many, or a class for an expanded clone.

d_gene: .; abundance: many; v_gene: TRBV7-9; j_gene: TRBJ1-1; CDR3nt: TGTGCCAGCAGCTTAACCGGGACAGAAGCTTTCTTT; CDR3aa: CASSLTGTEAFF
d_gene: TRBD2; abundance: many; v_gene: TRBV19; j_gene: TRBJ2-1; CDR3nt: TGTGCCAGTAGGACGGGACTAGCGGGAGGAATCAATGAGCAGTTCTTC; CDR3aa: CASRTGLAGGINEQFF
d_gene: .; abundance: few; v_gene: TRBV7-8; j_gene: TRBJ2-7; CDR3nt: TGTGCCAGCAGCACCACGACAGCGACCTACGAGCAGTACTTC; CDR3aa: CASSTTTATYEQYF
d_gene: TRBD1; abundance: .; v_gene: TRBV29-1; j_gene: TRBJ1-3; CDR3nt: TGCAGCGTTGGGGACAGGGTCGGAGGAAACACCATATATTTT; CDR3aa: CSVGDRVGGNTIYF
d_gene: .; abundance: many; v_gene: TRBV7-9; j_gene: TRBJ2-1; CDR3nt: TGTGCCAGCAGCTTAATCCTAGCCTTAAACAATGAGCAGTTCTTC; CDR3aa: CASSLILALNNEQFF
d_gene: TRBD2; abundance: .; v_gene: TRBV11-2; j_gene: TRBJ2-3; CDR3nt: TGTGCCAGCAGTGGAGGACTAGCGGGAACCACAGATACGCAGTATTTT; CDR3aa: CASSGGLAGTTDTQYF
d_gene: .; abundance: many; v_gene: TRBV12-3/TRBV12-4; j_gene: TRBJ2-3; CDR3nt: TGTGCCAGCAGTTTACCGGGTAGCACAGATACGCAGTATTTT; CDR3aa: CASSLPGSTDTQYF
d_gene: .; abundance: .; v_gene: TRBV20-1; j_gene: TRBJ2-2; CDR3nt: TGCAGTCCAAGTGGGAATACCGGGGAGCTGTTTTTT; CDR3aa: CSPSGNTGELFF
d_gene: TRBD1; abundance: many; v_gene: TRBV30; j_gene: TRBJ2-7; CDR3nt: TGTGCCTGGAACTTGCCGGGACAGGGCTCCTACGAGCAGTACTTC; CDR3aa: CAWNLPGQGSYEQYF
d_gene: .; abundance: many; v_gene: TRBV12-3/TRBV12-4; j_gene: TRBJ1-2; CDR3nt: TGTGCCAGCACCTCGACCGGGATCTTCGCCTATGGCTACACCTTC; CDR3aa: CASTSTGIFAYGYTF
d_gene: .; abundance: few; v_gene: TRBV5-4; j_gene: TRBJ2-7; CDR3nt: TGTGCCAGCAGCTCCCAACCCCGAGGGGACTACGAGCAGTACTTC; CDR3aa: CASSSQPRGDYEQYF
d_gene: .; abundance: many; v_gene: TRBV20-1; j_gene: TRBJ2-5; CDR3nt: TGCAGTGCTATGGGACTTGAAGAGACCCAGTACTTC; CDR3aa: CSAMGLEETQYF
d_gene: .; abundance: .; v_gene: TRBV13; j_gene: TRBJ2-6; CDR3nt: TGTGCCAGCAGCACATCTGGGGCCAACGTCCTGACTTTC; CDR3aa: CASSTSGANVLTF
d_gene: TRBD2; abundance: few; v_gene: TRBV27; j_gene: TRBJ2-1; CDR3nt: TGTGCCAGCAGTTTATACGGTAGCGGGATAGTATATGAGCAGTTCTTC; CDR3aa: CASSLYGSGIVYEQFF
d_gene: .; abundance: many; v_gene: TRBV5-1; j_gene: TRBJ1-1; CDR3nt: TGCGCCAGCAGCTTGGCGGGGATGAACACTGAAGCTTTCTTT; CDR3aa: CASSLAGMNTEAFF
d_gene: .; abundance: .; v_gene: TRBV20-1; j_gene: TRBJ2-3; CDR3nt: TGCAGTGCTGGGTATGCGGGCACAGATACGCAGTATTTT; CDR3aa: CSAGYAGTDTQYF
d_gene: TRBD1; abundance: many; v_gene: TRBV10-2; j_gene: TRBJ1-2; CDR3nt: TGCGCCAGCAGTGAATTCAGGGGGTATGGCTACACCTTC; CDR3aa: CASSEFRGYGYTF
d_gene: TRBD1; abundance: few; v_gene: TRBV18; j_gene: TRBJ2-7; CDR3nt: TGTGCCAGCTCACCAGGACAGGGAGTATACGAGCAGTACTTC; CDR3aa: CASSPGQGVYEQYF
d_gene: .; abundance: few; v_gene: TRBV20-1; j_gene: TRBJ1-4; CDR3nt: TGCAGTGCTGGAGGGGGGCCTCGGCGAGAAAAACTGTTTTTT; CDR3aa: CSAGGGPRREKLFF
d_gene: .; abundance: .; v_gene: TRBV6-6; j_gene: TRBJ2-3; CDR3nt: TGTGCCAGCAGTTATCGTCCGGATACGCAGTATTTT; CDR3aa: CASSYRPDTQYF
d_gene: TRBD1; abundance: .; v_gene: TRBV6-1; j_gene: TRBJ2-7; CDR3nt: TGTGCCAGCGACAGGGGGGCCTCCTACGAGCAGTACTTC; CDR3aa: CASDRGASYEQYF
d_gene: .; abundance: few; v_gene: TRBV15; j_gene: TRBJ1-2; CDR3nt: TGTGCCACCAGCATCCAGCGCGACTATGGCTACACCTTC; CDR3aa: CATSIQRDYGYTF
d_gene: .; abundance: few; v_gene: TRBV12-3/TRBV12-4; j_gene: TRBJ2-2; CDR3nt: TGTGCCAGCAGTTGGGGGCGGAACGGGGAGCTGTTTTTT; CDR3aa: CASSWGRNGELFF
d_gene: .; abundance: few; v_gene: TRBV10-3; j_gene: TRBJ2-1; CDR3nt: TGTGCCATCAGTGAGGGTAGCGGCCCTTACAATGAGCAGTTCTTC; CDR3aa: CAISEGSGPYNEQFF
d_gene: .; abundance: many; v_gene: TRBV6-6; j_gene: TRBJ2-7; CDR3nt: TGTGCCAGCAGTTACTCGAGTTTCGACATCTACTCCGAGCAGTACTTC; CDR3aa: CASSYSSFDIYSEQYF
d_gene: .; abundance: few; v_gene: TRBV6-6; j_gene: TRBJ1-1; CDR3nt: TGTGCCAGCAGTCGAGACGGACAAACGAACACTGAAGCTTTCTTT; CDR3aa: CASSRDGQTNTEAFF
d_gene: TRBD2; abundance: many; v_gene: TRBV3-1; j_gene: TRBJ2-1; CDR3nt: TGTGCCAGCAGCCGGGATAGCGGGAGGCACAATGAGCAGTTCTTC; CDR3aa: CASSRDSGRHNEQFF
d_gene: .; abundance: many; v_gene: TRBV28; j_gene: TRBJ2-1; CDR3nt: TGTGCCAGCAGTTTACGGGAGCTCACCTACAATGAGCAGTTCTTC; CDR3aa: CASSLRELTYNEQFF
d_gene: .; abundance: once; v_gene: TRBV5-1; j_gene: TRBJ2-3; CDR3nt: TGCGCCAGCAGATATGACGCGGCAGATACGCAGTATTTT; CDR3aa: CASRYDAADTQYF
d_gene: TRBD2; abundance: medium-sized; v_gene: TRBV6-4; j_gene: TRBJ2-3; CDR3nt: TGTGCCAGCAGTGTGGCGGGAGAGGGCACAGATACGCAGTATTTT; CDR3aa: CASSVAGEGTDTQYF
d_gene: .; abundance: many; v_gene: TRBV28; j_gene: TRBJ1-6; CDR3nt: TGTGCCACCAGTCGATATAATTCACCCCTCCACTTT; CDR3aa: CATSRYNSPLHF
d_gene: .; abundance: many; v_gene: TRBV20-1; j_gene: TRBJ1-6; CDR3nt: TGCAGTGCTGTGTCGGGGGGCGGATTTAATTCACCCCTCCACTTT; CDR3aa: CSAVSGGGFNSPLHF
d_gene: .; abundance: .; v_gene: TRBV29-1; j_gene: TRBJ2-3; CDR3nt: TGCAGCGTTGTGGGGGGCGTAAAAGATACGCAGTATTTT; CDR3aa: CSVVGGVKDTQYF
d_gene: TRBD1; abundance: many; v_gene: TRBV2; j_gene: TRBJ2-7; CDR3nt: TGTGCCAGCTCGGACAGGATCTCCTACGAGCAGTACTTC; CDR3aa: CASSDRISYEQYF
d_gene: .; abundance: many; v_gene: TRBV5-4; j_gene: TRBJ2-5; CDR3nt: TGTGCCAGCAGCTTGGGCATTACGTCGGGGGAGACCCAGTACTTC; CDR3aa: CASSLGITSGETQYF
d_gene: .; abundance: many; v_gene: TRBV7-8; j_gene: TRBJ2-1; CDR3nt: TGTGCCAGCAGCTCATTAGACTCCCCGAGGAATGAGCAGTTCTTC; CDR3aa: CASSSLDSPRNEQFF
d_gene: TRBD1; abundance: many; v_gene: TRBV7-9; j_gene: TRBJ2-2; CDR3nt: TGTGCCAGCAGCTCGACAGGGATACCCACCGGGGAGCTGTTTTTT; CDR3aa: CASSSTGIPTGELFF
d_gene: TRBD1; abundance: .; v_gene: TRBV6-6; j_gene: TRBJ1-5; CDR3nt: TGTGCCAGCATCTGGGACAGGGGACAGCCCCAGCATTTT; CDR3aa: CASIWDRGQPQHF
d_gene: .; abundance: many; v_gene: TRBV6-5; j_gene: TRBJ1-3; CDR3nt: TGTGCCAGCAGTCCCCAAGGGGCGTTACACTCTGGAAACACCATATATTTT; CDR3aa: CASSPQGALHSGNTIYF
d_gene: .; abundance: many; v_gene: TRBV28; j_gene: TRBJ2-7; CDR3nt: TGTGCCAGCAGTTCCAAGTGGCAAACCTACGAGCAGTACTTC; CDR3aa: CASSSKWQTYEQYF
d_gene: .; abundance: many; v_gene: TRBV27; j_gene: TRBJ2-3; CDR3nt: TGTGCCAGCAGACTTGTGGGAGGAAGAGATACGCAGTATTTT; CDR3aa: CASRLVGGRDTQYF
d_gene: .; abundance: few; v_gene: TRBV3-1; j_gene: TRBJ1-1; CDR3nt: TGTGCCAGCAGCCCGACCCCTGAGGACACTGAAGCTTTCTTT; CDR3aa: CASSPTPEDTEAFF
d_gene: .; abundance: .; v_gene: TRBV27; j_gene: TRBJ2-7; CDR3nt: TGTGCCAGCAGCGGGTACGAGTCGGACGAGCAGTACTTC; CDR3aa: CASSGYESDEQYF
d_gene: .; abundance: many; v_gene: TRBV30; j_gene: TRBJ1-1; CDR3nt: TGTGCCTGGCGTCCCCAACAGGGCTTGAACACTGAAGCTTTCTTT; CDR3aa: CAWRPQQGLNTEAFF
d_gene: TRBD1; abundance: many; v_gene: TRBV6-1; j_gene: TRBJ1-4; CDR3nt: TGTGCCAGCAGTGGGTGGACAGGGAGTGGTGAAAAACTGTTTTTT; CDR3aa: CASSGWTGSGEKLFF
d_gene: TRBD2; abundance: many; v_gene: TRBV6-2/TRBV6-3; j_gene: TRBJ2-1; CDR3nt: TGTGCCAGCAGACTAGCGGGAGGGAGTAATGAGCAGTTCTTC; CDR3aa: CASRLAGGSNEQFF
d_gene: TRBD1; abundance: many; v_gene: TRBV27; j_gene: TRBJ2-1; CDR3nt: TGTGCCAGCAGTTTCCGGACAGGGTACAATGAGCAGTTCTTC; CDR3aa: CASSFRTGYNEQFF
d_gene: .; abundance: .; v_gene: TRBV6-1; j_gene: TRBJ1-1; CDR3nt: TGTGCCAGCAGTGATTTGGGCTGGGACACTGAAGCTTTCTTT; CDR3aa: CASSDLGWDTEAFF
d_gene: .; abundance: .; v_gene: TRBV12-3/TRBV12-4; j_gene: TRBJ1-1; CDR3nt: TGTGCCAGCAGTTTGGCGCAGGGAACTGAAGCTTTCTTT; CDR3aa: CASSLAQGTEAFF
d_gene: .; abundance: many; v_gene: TRBV28; j_gene: TRBJ2-5; CDR3nt: TGTGCCAGCAGTTTATGGTCACTCCAAGAGACCCAGTACTTC; CDR3aa: CASSLWSLQETQYF
d_gene: .; abundance: many; v_gene: TRBV15; j_gene: TRBJ2-5; CDR3nt: TGTGCCACCACCGACCCCCGACAGTTCCAAGAGACCCAGTACTTC; CDR3aa: CATTDPRQFQETQYF
d_gene: .; abundance: many; v_gene: TRBV6-5; j_gene: TRBJ1-6; CDR3nt: TGTGCCAGCAGGCGGGAACCAACGGCCGCAGCCCTCCACTTT; CDR3aa: CASRREPTAAALHF
d_gene: .; abundance: .; v_gene: TRBV7-2; j_gene: TRBJ2-1; CDR3nt: TGTGCCAGCAGCTTAGGGGCTGGGAGCGGATTCTACAATGAGCAGTTCTTC; CDR3aa: CASSLGAGSGFYNEQFF
d_gene: .; abundance: few; v_gene: TRBV29-1; j_gene: TRBJ2-7; CDR3nt: TGCAGCGTTGGCCAGGGCCTCTCCTACGAGCAGTACTTC; CDR3aa: CSVGQGLSYEQYF
d_gene: TRBD1; abundance: .; v_gene: TRBV6-2/TRBV6-3; j_gene: TRBJ1-5; CDR3nt: TGTGCCAGCAGTTACGACAGGGCACTCAATCAGCCCCAGCATTTT; CDR3aa: CASSYDRALNQPQHF
d_gene: .; abundance: many; v_gene: TRBV4-1; j_gene: TRBJ2-3; CDR3nt: TGCGCCAGCAGCCAAGCCACAGAATGGGCAGATACGCAGTATTTT; CDR3aa: CASSQATEWADTQYF
d_gene: .; abundance: few; v_gene: TRBV15; j_gene: TRBJ2-2; CDR3nt: TGTGCCACCAGCAGAGATCTGGGGCTCACCGGGGAGCTGTTTTTT; CDR3aa: CATSRDLGLTGELFF